This TCR beta chain was recovered during a study of T cells in Graves' hyperthyroidism and ophthalmopathy. Germline V CDR1 and CDR2: MNHNS, SASEGT. Trimming stripped 1 base from V and 2 bases from J, with 18 bases between. This CDR3 spans 17 amino acids. The TCR beta CDR3 regions underwent amplification using RNA transcripts as the source. HTBI primers drove first-round RT-PCR of the TCR CDR3. Each CDR3 protein is one row after TCRdb ran MiXCR on the multiplex PCR reads. Counted here are a few hundred thousand distinct CDR3 sequences, 15% to 17% occurring once; the ten biggest clones make up under 7.5%.

Sequences were obtained from blood. The clonotype comes from a woman aged 25 to 39 with Graves' hyperthyroidism. The gene calls are TRBV6-1 and TRBJ2-7; D possibly corresponds to TRBD2 (6 bases). CDR3 DNA: TGTGCCAGCAGTGAAGGTTCCGTCGGCAGGGAGGCCTACGAGCAGTACTTC. Its translation is CASSEGSVGREAYEQYF.